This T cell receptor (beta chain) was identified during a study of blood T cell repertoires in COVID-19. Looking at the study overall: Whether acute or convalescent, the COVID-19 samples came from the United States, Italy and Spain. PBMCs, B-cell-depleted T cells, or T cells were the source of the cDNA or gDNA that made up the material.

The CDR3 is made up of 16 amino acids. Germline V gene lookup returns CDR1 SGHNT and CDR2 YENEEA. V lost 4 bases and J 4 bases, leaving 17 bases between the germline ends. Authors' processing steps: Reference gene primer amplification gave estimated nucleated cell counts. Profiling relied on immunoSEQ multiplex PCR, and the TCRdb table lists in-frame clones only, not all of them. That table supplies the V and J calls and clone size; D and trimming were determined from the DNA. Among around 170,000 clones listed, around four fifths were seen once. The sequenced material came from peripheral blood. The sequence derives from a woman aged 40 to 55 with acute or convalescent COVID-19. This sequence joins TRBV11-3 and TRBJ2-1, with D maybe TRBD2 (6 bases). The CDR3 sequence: CASSYARDSPYNEQFF. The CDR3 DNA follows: TGTGCCAGCAGCTACGCCCGGGACTCTCCGTACAATGAGCAGTTCTTC.